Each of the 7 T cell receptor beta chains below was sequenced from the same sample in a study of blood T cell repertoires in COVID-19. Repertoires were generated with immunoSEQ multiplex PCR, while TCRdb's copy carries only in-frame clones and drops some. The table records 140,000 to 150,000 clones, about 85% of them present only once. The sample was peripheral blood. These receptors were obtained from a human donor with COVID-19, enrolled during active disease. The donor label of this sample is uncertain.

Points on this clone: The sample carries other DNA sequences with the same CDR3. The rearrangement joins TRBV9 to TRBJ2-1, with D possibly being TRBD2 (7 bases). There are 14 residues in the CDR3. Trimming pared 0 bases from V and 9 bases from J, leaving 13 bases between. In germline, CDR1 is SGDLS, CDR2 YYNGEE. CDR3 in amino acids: CASSVGGRGSEQFF. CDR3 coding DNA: TGTGCCAGCAGCGTAGGGGGGCGGGGGTCTGAGCAGTTCTTC.

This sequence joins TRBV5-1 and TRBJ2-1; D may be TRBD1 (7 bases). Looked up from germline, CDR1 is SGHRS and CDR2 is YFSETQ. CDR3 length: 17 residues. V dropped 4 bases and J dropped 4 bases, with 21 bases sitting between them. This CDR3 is CASSAIADRRSYNEQFF. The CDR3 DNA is TGCGCCAGCAGCGCGATAGCGGACAGGCGGTCGTACAATGAGCAGTTCTTC. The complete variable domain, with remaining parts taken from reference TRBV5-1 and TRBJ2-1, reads KAGVTQTPRYLIKTRGQQVTLSCSPISGHRSVSWYQQTPGQGLQFLFEYFSETQRNKGNFPGRFSGRQFSNSRSEMNVSTLELGDSALYLCASSAIADRRSYNEQFFGPGTRLTVL.

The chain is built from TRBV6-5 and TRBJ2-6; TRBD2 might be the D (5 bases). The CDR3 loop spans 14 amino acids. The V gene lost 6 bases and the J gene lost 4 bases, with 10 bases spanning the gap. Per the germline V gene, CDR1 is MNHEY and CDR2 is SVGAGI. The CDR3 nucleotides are TGTGCCAGCAGGGACGGGATAGGGGCCAACGTCCTGACTTTC. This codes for CASRDGIGANVLTF.

The CDR3 DNA sequence: TGTGCCAGTAGTATCACGCAGGGCGGCACTGAAGCTTTCTTT. It codes for CASSITQGGTEAFF. The chain recombines TRBV19 with TRBJ1-1; tentatively, D is TRBD1 (5 bases). V lost 3 bases and J 4 bases, leaving 12 bases between the germline ends. Per the germline V gene, CDR1 is LNHDA and CDR2 is SQIVND (reference sequence). CDR3 length: 14 amino acids.

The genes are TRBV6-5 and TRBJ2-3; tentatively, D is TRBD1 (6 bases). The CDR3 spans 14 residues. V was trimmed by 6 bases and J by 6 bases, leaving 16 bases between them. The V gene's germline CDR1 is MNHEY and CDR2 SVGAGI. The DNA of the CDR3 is TGTGCCAGCAGCCGAAACAGGGACGGGGATACGCAGTATTTT. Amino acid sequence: CASSRNRDGDTQYF.

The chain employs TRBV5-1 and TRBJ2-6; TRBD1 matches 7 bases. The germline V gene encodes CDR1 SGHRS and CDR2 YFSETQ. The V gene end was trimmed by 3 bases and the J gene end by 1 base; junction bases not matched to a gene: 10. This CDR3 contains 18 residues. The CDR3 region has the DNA TGCGCCAGCAGCTACTGGACAGGACGATCATCTGGGGCCAACGTCCTGACTTTC. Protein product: CASSYWTGRSSGANVLTF.

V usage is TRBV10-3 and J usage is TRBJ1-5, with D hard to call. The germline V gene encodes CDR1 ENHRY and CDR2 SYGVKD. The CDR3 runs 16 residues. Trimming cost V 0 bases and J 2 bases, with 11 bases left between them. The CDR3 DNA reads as TGTGCCATCAGTGAGTCCGGGGTTCGAGGCAATCAGCCCCAGCATTTT. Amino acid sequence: CAISESGVRGNQPQHF.